This is a list of T cell receptor beta chains from one sample in a study of OX40 agonist ivuxolimab in advanced cancers. Produced via immunoSEQ multiplex PCR; TCRdb's table is partial and in-frame only. The data show some 64,000 clones, 87% seen once. Sequences were derived from CD4+ or CD8+ T cells sorted from blood, sampled in a trial of the OX40 agonist ivuxolimab. The source is an adult with an advanced solid tumor such as melanoma, head and neck, liver or kidney cancer. CDR3s include the opening cysteine and the closing phenylalanine or tryptophan. The D gene is left open where the match is weak. A clone size is listed for some rows: how often the clone was seen (once, few, many), or a class if it is expanded.

abundance: NA
j_gene: TRBJ2-5
d_gene: NA
v_gene: TRBV5-4
CDR3aa: CASSFPGLETQYF
CDR3nt: TGTGCCAGCAGCTTCCCGGGCCTAGAGACCCAGTACTTC

abundance: few
j_gene: TRBJ1-5
d_gene: NA
v_gene: TRBV9
CDR3aa: CASSGGYSNQPQHF
CDR3nt: TGTGCCAGCAGCGGGGGGTACAGCAACCAGCCCCAGCATTTT

abundance: NA
j_gene: TRBJ1-2
d_gene: NA
v_gene: TRBV2
CDR3aa: CASSEGGPAGYTF
CDR3nt: TGTGCCAGCAGTGAAGGGGGACCTGCTGGCTACACCTTC

abundance: NA
j_gene: TRBJ1-4
d_gene: NA
v_gene: TRBV18
CDR3aa: CASSPGGEKLFF
CDR3nt: TGTGCCAGCTCACCAGGAGGGGAAAAACTGTTTTTT

abundance: NA
j_gene: TRBJ1-6
d_gene: NA
v_gene: TRBV14
CDR3aa: CASSTQGRSPLHF
CDR3nt: TGTGCCAGCAGTACCCAGGGGCGGTCACCCCTCCACTTT

abundance: NA
j_gene: TRBJ2-4
d_gene: NA
v_gene: TRBV19
CDR3aa: CASSIARSNIQYF
CDR3nt: TGTGCCAGTAGTATCGCCAGATCAAACATTCAGTACTTC

abundance: NA
j_gene: TRBJ1-5
d_gene: NA
v_gene: TRBV2
CDR3aa: CASSPSRGNQPQHF
CDR3nt: TGTGCCAGCAGCCCAAGCAGGGGCAATCAGCCCCAGCATTTT

abundance: NA
j_gene: TRBJ1-2
d_gene: NA
v_gene: TRBV28
CDR3aa: CASSQGYDYGYTF
CDR3nt: TGTGCCAGCTCGCAGGGGTACGATTATGGCTACACCTTC

abundance: NA
j_gene: TRBJ1-3
d_gene: NA
v_gene: TRBV29-1
CDR3aa: CSVEARSKGYTIYF
CDR3nt: TGCAGCGTTGAAGCTAGGTCTAAAGGATACACCATATATTTT

abundance: once
j_gene: TRBJ1-1
d_gene: NA
v_gene: TRBV14
CDR3aa: CASSLRGANTEAFF
CDR3nt: TGTGCCAGCAGCCTTCGAGGTGCGAACACTGAAGCTTTCTTT

abundance: NA
j_gene: TRBJ2-2
d_gene: TRBD1
v_gene: TRBV5-1
CDR3aa: CASSLRGQGIFTGELFF
CDR3nt: TGCGCCAGCAGCTTAAGAGGACAGGGAATTTTCACCGGGGAGCTGTTTTTT

abundance: NA
j_gene: TRBJ1-6
d_gene: NA
v_gene: TRBV6-5
CDR3aa: CASSTGNSPLHF
CDR3nt: TGTGCCAGCAGCACAGGGAATTCACCCCTCCACTTT

abundance: NA
j_gene: TRBJ1-1
d_gene: NA
v_gene: TRBV5-1
CDR3aa: CASSLVGGPNTEAFF
CDR3nt: TGCGCCAGCAGCTTGGTAGGGGGGCCGAACACTGAAGCTTTCTTT

abundance: NA
j_gene: TRBJ1-1
d_gene: NA
v_gene: TRBV7-2
CDR3aa: CASSPRTDVNTEAFF
CDR3nt: TGTGCCAGCAGCCCGAGGACGGATGTGAACACTGAAGCTTTCTTT

abundance: NA
j_gene: TRBJ2-7
d_gene: TRBD1
v_gene: TRBV5-6
CDR3aa: CASSSLLRDRAYEQYF
CDR3nt: TGTGCCAGCAGCTCCCTCCTCCGGGACAGGGCCTACGAGCAGTACTTC

abundance: NA
j_gene: TRBJ1-2
d_gene: NA
v_gene: TRBV5-1
CDR3aa: CASSRDGQSYGYTF
CDR3nt: TGCGCCAGCAGCCGCGACGGACAGAGCTATGGCTACACCTTC

abundance: NA
j_gene: TRBJ2-7
d_gene: TRBD1
v_gene: TRBV7-3
CDR3aa: CASSSGTGGYEQYF
CDR3nt: TGTGCCAGCAGCTCCGGGACAGGGGGCTACGAGCAGTACTTC

abundance: NA
j_gene: TRBJ1-3
d_gene: NA
v_gene: TRBV11-2
CDR3aa: CASSLSLGGNTIYF
CDR3nt: TGTGCCAGCAGCTTATCCCTAGGTGGAAACACCATATATTTT

abundance: NA
j_gene: TRBJ2-7
d_gene: NA
v_gene: TRBV6-1
CDR3aa: CASSVARVPYEQYF
CDR3nt: TGTGCCAGCAGTGTCGCCAGGGTGCCCTACGAGCAGTACTTC

abundance: NA
j_gene: TRBJ2-7
d_gene: NA
v_gene: TRBV5-1
CDR3aa: CASSLVESSYEQYF
CDR3nt: TGCGCCAGCAGCTTGGTGGAGAGCTCCTACGAGCAGTACTTC

abundance: NA
j_gene: TRBJ2-7
d_gene: TRBD2
v_gene: TRBV4-1
CDR3aa: CASSPRRLAGVDEQYF
CDR3nt: TGCGCCAGCAGCCCCCGTAGACTAGCGGGGGTTGACGAGCAGTACTTC

abundance: NA
j_gene: TRBJ2-3
d_gene: TRBD2
v_gene: TRBV5-1
CDR3aa: CASSPTSGGAGADTQYF
CDR3nt: TGCGCCAGCAGCCCAACTAGCGGGGGGGCCGGTGCAGATACGCAGTATTTT

abundance: NA
j_gene: TRBJ1-1
d_gene: NA
v_gene: TRBV10-3
CDR3aa: CAISEWPSRGTEAFF
CDR3nt: TGTGCCATCAGTGAGTGGCCCTCGAGGGGCACTGAAGCTTTCTTT

abundance: NA
j_gene: TRBJ2-7
d_gene: TRBD1
v_gene: TRBV5-1
CDR3aa: CASSWDRDRASYEQYF
CDR3nt: TGCGCCAGCAGCTGGGACCGGGACAGGGCTTCCTACGAGCAGTACTTC

abundance: NA
j_gene: TRBJ2-3
d_gene: NA
v_gene: TRBV14
CDR3aa: CASSQELTGTQYF
CDR3nt: TGTGCCAGCAGCCAAGAACTAACAGGCACGCAGTATTTT

abundance: once
j_gene: TRBJ2-3
d_gene: NA
v_gene: TRBV9
CDR3aa: CASSVLTDTQYF
CDR3nt: TGTGCCAGCAGCGTCCTCACAGATACGCAGTATTTT

abundance: NA
j_gene: TRBJ1-1
d_gene: NA
v_gene: TRBV14
CDR3aa: CASSQGRFGEAFF
CDR3nt: TGTGCCAGCAGCCAGGGGAGGTTCGGTGAAGCTTTCTTT

abundance: NA
j_gene: TRBJ1-1
d_gene: NA
v_gene: TRBV10-3
CDR3aa: CAIRGEGQNTEAFF
CDR3nt: TGTGCCATCAGAGGAGAAGGACAGAACACTGAAGCTTTCTTT

abundance: NA
j_gene: TRBJ2-3
d_gene: TRBD1
v_gene: TRBV10-3
CDR3aa: CASLSGGSSTDTQYF
CDR3nt: TGTGCCAGCCTATCAGGGGGCTCTAGCACAGATACGCAGTATTTT

abundance: NA
j_gene: TRBJ1-4
d_gene: NA
v_gene: TRBV19
CDR3aa: CASSGVRGFGHEKLFF
CDR3nt: TGTGCCAGTAGTGGAGTACGGGGATTCGGTCATGAAAAACTGTTTTTT

abundance: NA
j_gene: TRBJ2-3
d_gene: NA
v_gene: TRBV5-8
CDR3aa: CASSLGQIESTDTQYF
CDR3nt: TGTGCCAGCAGCTTGGGCCAGATAGAAAGCACAGATACGCAGTATTTT

abundance: NA
j_gene: TRBJ2-6
d_gene: NA
v_gene: TRBV7-8
CDR3aa: CASSFWSSGANVLTF
CDR3nt: TGTGCCAGCAGCTTTTGGAGCTCTGGGGCCAACGTCCTGACTTTC

abundance: NA
j_gene: TRBJ2-7
d_gene: NA
v_gene: TRBV18
CDR3aa: CASSPLWGLGEQYF
CDR3nt: TGTGCCAGCTCACCATTGTGGGGGCTGGGCGAGCAGTACTTC

abundance: NA
j_gene: TRBJ2-5
d_gene: TRBD1
v_gene: TRBV5-4
CDR3aa: CASSFGQGQETQYF
CDR3nt: TGTGCCAGCAGCTTCGGACAGGGCCAAGAGACCCAGTACTTC

abundance: NA
j_gene: TRBJ2-1
d_gene: TRBD2
v_gene: TRBV5-1
CDR3aa: CASSLDASGGGDEQFF
CDR3nt: TGCGCCAGCAGCTTGGATGCAAGCGGGGGCGGGGATGAGCAGTTCTTC

abundance: NA
j_gene: TRBJ1-2
d_gene: TRBD1
v_gene: TRBV18
CDR3aa: CASSPRQGGVGAYGYTF
CDR3nt: TGTGCCAGCTCACCCCGACAGGGAGGGGTGGGAGCCTATGGCTACACCTTC

abundance: few
j_gene: TRBJ1-5
d_gene: NA
v_gene: TRBV15
CDR3aa: CATSRDRGDQPQHF
CDR3nt: TGTGCCACCAGCAGAGATCGAGGGGATCAGCCCCAGCATTTT

abundance: NA
j_gene: TRBJ1-4
d_gene: TRBD1
v_gene: TRBV2
CDR3aa: CASSLDRGGEKLFF
CDR3nt: TGTGCCAGCAGTCTTGACAGGGGCGGCGAAAAACTGTTTTTT

abundance: once
j_gene: TRBJ2-1
d_gene: TRBD2
v_gene: TRBV19
CDR3aa: CASMKLGTSGGVNEQFF
CDR3nt: TGTGCCAGTATGAAATTAGGGACTAGCGGGGGGGTTAATGAGCAGTTCTTC

abundance: NA
j_gene: TRBJ2-5
d_gene: TRBD2
v_gene: TRBV11-2
CDR3aa: CASSGIGGIGETQYF
CDR3nt: TGTGCCAGCAGCGGAATCGGGGGGATTGGGGAGACCCAGTACTTC

abundance: NA
j_gene: TRBJ1-1
d_gene: NA
v_gene: TRBV5-1
CDR3aa: CASREGTGNTEAFF
CDR3nt: TGCGCCAGCAGGGAGGGAACCGGGAACACTGAAGCTTTCTTT

abundance: NA
j_gene: TRBJ2-7
d_gene: NA
v_gene: TRBV11-3
CDR3aa: CASSSQGDSYEQYF
CDR3nt: TGTGCCAGCAGCTCACAAGGGGACTCCTACGAGCAGTACTTC

abundance: NA
j_gene: TRBJ2-1
d_gene: NA
v_gene: TRBV7-3
CDR3aa: CASSPWPGEGEQFF
CDR3nt: TGTGCCAGCAGCCCGTGGCCCGGGGAAGGTGAGCAGTTCTTC

abundance: few
j_gene: TRBJ2-7
d_gene: TRBD1
v_gene: TRBV6-1
CDR3aa: CASSPGTDTYEQYF
CDR3nt: TGTGCCAGCAGTCCCGGGACAGACACCTACGAGCAGTACTTC

abundance: NA
j_gene: TRBJ2-4
d_gene: TRBD2
v_gene: TRBV7-2
CDR3aa: CASSPGRGRYF
CDR3nt: TGTGCCAGCAGCCCCGGGAGGGGAAGGTACTTC

abundance: once
j_gene: TRBJ2-7
d_gene: TRBD1
v_gene: TRBV5-4
CDR3aa: CASSLRGQAYEQYF
CDR3nt: TGTGCCAGCAGCCTTAGGGGACAGGCCTACGAGCAGTACTTC

abundance: NA
j_gene: TRBJ1-6
d_gene: TRBD1
v_gene: TRBV18
CDR3aa: CASSPGQADNSPLHF
CDR3nt: TGTGCCAGCTCACCGGGACAGGCGGATAATTCACCCCTCCACTTT

abundance: NA
j_gene: TRBJ2-1
d_gene: NA
v_gene: TRBV11-2
CDR3aa: CASSLDTGFSNEQFF
CDR3nt: TGTGCCAGCAGCTTGGACACAGGGTTTTCTAATGAGCAGTTCTTC

abundance: NA
j_gene: TRBJ1-5
d_gene: NA
v_gene: TRBV27
CDR3aa: CASSLSAGYGNQPQHF
CDR3nt: TGTGCCAGCAGTTTATCGGCCGGGTATGGCAATCAGCCCCAGCATTTT

abundance: NA
j_gene: TRBJ2-4
d_gene: TRBD1
v_gene: TRBV2
CDR3aa: CASRRGTARAKNIQYF
CDR3nt: TGTGCCAGCAGGAGGGGGACAGCTAGAGCCAAAAACATTCAGTACTTC

abundance: few
j_gene: TRBJ1-4
d_gene: NA
v_gene: TRBV15
CDR3aa: CATSRARDNEKLFF
CDR3nt: TGTGCCACCAGCAGAGCCAGGGATAATGAAAAACTGTTTTTT

abundance: once
j_gene: TRBJ1-2
d_gene: NA
v_gene: TRBV7-7
CDR3aa: CASSLLGGVKNYGYTF
CDR3nt: TGTGCTAGCAGCCTACTGGGGGGCGTCAAGAACTATGGCTACACCTTC

abundance: once
j_gene: TRBJ1-6
d_gene: TRBD1
v_gene: TRBV18
CDR3aa: CASSPGQGANSPLHF
CDR3nt: TGTGCCAGCTCACCAGGACAGGGGGCTAATTCACCCCTCCACTTT

abundance: few
j_gene: TRBJ2-7
d_gene: NA
v_gene: TRBV7-3
CDR3aa: CASSFGGNYEQYF
CDR3nt: TGTGCCAGCAGCTTTGGCGGGAACTACGAGCAGTACTTC